What follows are 14 T cell receptor beta chains derived from one specimen sequenced in a study of shared clonotypes between healthy human individuals. The table came from immunoSEQ multiplex PCR; TCRdb's copy has only in-frame clones and leaves some out. The sample has about 100,000 clones, about 66% seen once. Sequencing input: memory CD8+ T cells sorted from blood. Specified subset: CD45RO+ cells pooled with CCR7-negative TemRA cells. The source is a woman aged 25 to 45 in good health.

As concerns this clone: Different DNA sequences within this sample yield the same CDR3. CDR3 nucleotide sequence: TGTGCCAGCAGCTTAGTAGGGAACGAGCAGTACTTC. This encodes CASSLVGNEQYF. The chain employs TRBV7-9 and TRBJ2-7; no firm D call. The germline V and J ends were trimmed by 1 base and 5 bases, with 6 bases remaining between them. CDR3 length: 12 residues. CDR1 is SEHNR, CDR2 FQNEAQ, per germline (reference sequence).

The chain joins TRBV5-1 to TRBJ2-1; D is unclear. V lost 4 bases and J lost 0, with 14 bases in between. The germline CDR1 and CDR2 sequences are SGHRS and YFSETQ. CDR3 length: 16 residues. The CDR3 reads CASSPFFTSSYNEQFF. For the CDR3, the DNA is TGCGCCAGCAGCCCATTTTTTACTTCCTCCTACAATGAGCAGTTCTTC. The complete variable domain, with remaining parts taken from reference TRBV5-1 and TRBJ2-1, reads KAGVTQTPRYLIKTRGQQVTLSCSPISGHRSVSWYQQTPGQGLQFLFEYFSETQRNKGNFPGRFSGRQFSNSRSEMNVSTLELGDSALYLCASSPFFTSSYNEQFFGPGTRLTVL.

This clone was counted a few times. This chain links TRBV7-9 with TRBJ2-1, with D possibly being TRBD1 (6 bases). The germline CDR1 and CDR2 sequences are SEHNR and FQNEAQ (reference sequence). The CDR3 runs 16 residues. The V end lost 1 base, the J end lost 7 bases, and 17 bases lay between the germline ends. The CDR3 DNA sequence: TGTGCCAGCAGCTTAGGTCCAGGGGTAATTTGGAATGAGCAGTTCTTC. The encoded protein is CASSLGPGVIWNEQFF.

V usage is TRBV19 and J usage is TRBJ1-5; possible D gene TRBD1, 5 bases. The V and J ends lost 10 bases and 2 bases respectively, with 18 bases between them. CDR1 and CDR2 (germline): LNHDA, SQIVND (reference sequence). The CDR3 loop spans 15 amino acids. CDR3 protein: CATREFLGGNQPQHF. The CDR3 DNA sequence: TGTGCCACGCGGGAATTTTTGGGGGGCAATCAGCCCCAGCATTTT.

The J gene is TRBJ2-1, the V gene TRBV5-1; 7 bases map to TRBD2. The CDR3 length is 15 residues. Germline loops: CDR1 SGHRS, CDR2 YFSETQ. The trim removed 0 bases at V and 4 bases at J, leaving 4 bases unmatched. The CDR3 reads CASSLVGGSYNEQFF. Written as DNA, the CDR3 is TGCGCCAGCAGCTTGGTGGGCGGGAGTTACAATGAGCAGTTCTTC.

This clone was counted a single time. The J gene is TRBJ2-5, the V gene TRBV5-1; D not resolved. The CDR3 covers 14 residues. Looked up from germline, CDR1 is SGHRS and CDR2 is YFSETQ. Deletions cut 0 bases from V and 1 base from J, with 7 bases between. DNA of the CDR3: TGCGCCAGCAGCTTGGGCAGCCTCCAAGAGACCCAGTACTTC. Encoded protein: CASSLGSLQETQYF.

The V gene is TRBV5-5, the J gene TRBJ2-7; no reliable D call. The V and J ends lost 0 bases and 0 bases respectively, with 7 bases between them. The germline V gene encodes CDR1 SGHKS and CDR2 YYEKEE (reference sequence). The CDR3 runs to 14 residues. The CDR3 sequence: CASSLGQPSYEQYF. The CDR3 DNA reads as TGTGCCAGCAGCTTGGGTCAGCCCTCCTACGAGCAGTACTTC.

The sample holds a few counts of this clone. CDR3: CASGLAGELFF. The CDR3 bases are TGTGCCAGCGGGCTTGCCGGGGAGCTGTTTTTT. The chain is built from TRBV6-5 and TRBJ2-2; D unclear. Trimming took off 8 bases at V and 6 bases at J, with 7 bases between the two ends. The germline CDR1 and CDR2 sequences are MNHEY and SVGAGI. This CDR3 contains 11 residues.

The CDR3: CASSDSRSALGSPLHF. DNA of the CDR3: TGTGCCAGCAGTGACTCGAGATCAGCCTTAGGGTCACCCCTCCACTTT. This chain connects TRBV6-4 to TRBJ1-6; D is unclear. The CDR3 consists of 16 residues. Germline assignment: CDR1 MRHNA and CDR2 SNTAGT. V gave up 0 bases and J gave up 10 bases, with 16 bases separating them.

This clone was observed a handful of times. V gene TRBV7-3 combines with J gene TRBJ2-3, with 11 positions matching TRBD2. V was pared by 4 bases and J by 2 bases, with 5 bases of the junction left unmatched. Germline V gene sequence: CDR1 SGHTA, CDR2 FQGTGA. The CDR3 length is 16 residues. In nucleotides, the CDR3 is TGTGCCAGCAGCTCCGGACTAGCGGGTCTCACAGATACGCAGTATTTT. Its protein product is CASSSGLAGLTDTQYF.

The rearrangement links TRBV7-9 to TRBJ2-4, with 11 bases lining up with TRBD2. J lost 5 bases, V lost 4 bases, and 4 bases had no gene match. This CDR3 spans 15 amino acids. CDR1 and CDR2 from the germline V gene are SEHNR and FQNEAQ (reference sequence). As DNA, the CDR3 is TGTGCCAGCAGCTCGCCGGGACTAGCGGAAAACATTCAGTACTTC. This encodes CASSSPGLAENIQYF.

This clone showed up just a few times. The sample holds other DNA sequences that translate to the same CDR3. The genes are TRBV6-4 and TRBJ1-1; D is unclear. This CDR3 comprises 13 residues. Trimming took 2 bases from V and 1 from J, leaving 5 bases between them. The germline CDR1 and CDR2 sequences are MRHNA and SNTAGT. This chain's CDR3 is CASSDGENTEAFF. The CDR3 nucleotides are TGTGCCAGCAGTGACGGCGAGAACACTGAAGCTTTCTTT.

This chain links TRBV4-2 with TRBJ2-7; TRBD2 is a possible D gene (6 bases). CDR1 and CDR2 (germline): LGHNA, YNFKEQ. CDR3 length: 15 amino acids. Trimming stripped 5 bases from V and 5 bases from J, with 19 bases between. The CDR3 sequence: CASSLFLLEGDEQYF. In DNA, the CDR3 is TGTGCCAGCAGCTTGTTTCTTTTGGAGGGCGACGAGCAGTACTTC.

This clone has only a few counts. The chain employs TRBV28 and TRBJ1-2; 11 bases are a match to TRBD1. CDR3 length: 15 amino acids. Germline V lookup: CDR1 MDHEN, CDR2 SYDVKM. With V trimmed by 6 bases and J by 8 bases, 11 bases remained unmatched. This CDR3 is CASRPSDRGLKGYTF. The DNA of the CDR3 is TGTGCCAGCAGACCCTCGGACAGGGGGCTGAAAGGCTACACCTTC.